Listed below are T cell receptor beta chains from one sample, sequenced in a study of T cells after yellow fever vaccination. TCRdb reprocessed the 5' RACE reads with MiXCR, giving one entry per CDR3 protein. The profile shows more than 90,000 distinct CDR3 sequences, about 7.2% of them singletons. This specimen consisted of CD4+ T cells sorted from PBMCs, obtained about 49 days after the first yellow fever vaccination. The receptor set was obtained from a man between 18 and 35 years old who received the YFV17D yellow fever vaccine. Both conserved end residues are part of each CDR3. D genes are given only for firm matches. Not all rows give a size; the values are once, few, many and, for expanded clones, a class.

J,V,size,D,DNA,CDR3
TRBJ2-4,TRBV5-5,many,.,TGTGCCAGCAGCTCGGGCCTGCGTCCAAACATTCAGTACTTC,CASSSGLRPNIQYF
TRBJ1-6,TRBV7-9,few,.,TGTGCCAGCAGCCAACAGGACTCCCCCCTCCACTTT,CASSQQDSPLHF
TRBJ2-3,TRBV5-1,many,.,TGCGCCAGCAGCTACTCCCCCTCTAGCACAGATACGCAGTATTTT,CASSYSPSSTDTQYF
TRBJ2-4,TRBV20-1,many,TRBD2,TGCAGTGCCCCATGGCGGGGGGGATACATTCAGTACTTC,CSAPWRGGYIQYF
TRBJ1-1,TRBV18,many,.,TGTGCCAGCTCACCCGGGATATCTGAAGCTTTCTTT,CASSPGISEAFF
TRBJ2-3,TRBV7-2,many,TRBD2,TGTGCCAGCAGCTTTAGCGGGCCCCTCACAGATACGCAGTATTTT,CASSFSGPLTDTQYF
TRBJ1-6,TRBV6-5,many,.,TGTGCCAGCAGTTACTCGATTCAACAGGGCTATAATTCACCCCTCCACTTT,CASSYSIQQGYNSPLHF
TRBJ2-1,TRBV12-3/TRBV12-4,many,.,TGTGCCAGCAGTACCTTTGGTGCAGATGAGCAGTTCTTC,CASSTFGADEQFF
TRBJ1-2,TRBV7-8,.,.,TGTGCCAGCAGCTTACCCAGGGAGATAAACTATGGCTACACCTTC,CASSLPREINYGYTF
TRBJ1-5,TRBV2,many,TRBD1,TGTGCCAGCCAGGAGGACAGGGTAGGCAATCAGCCCCAGCATTTT,CASQEDRVGNQPQHF
TRBJ1-2,TRBV10-3,.,TRBD1,TGTGCCATCAGCCCCGGGCTTACAGGGGGCTACTATGGCTACACCTTC,CAISPGLTGGYYGYTF
TRBJ2-2,TRBV4-2,few,TRBD2,TGTGCCAGCAGCCAGGCGGGACTAGCGGGGGGGCGCACCGGGGAGCTGTTTTTT,CASSQAGLAGGRTGELFF
TRBJ1-2,TRBV7-2,.,TRBD1,TGTGCCAGCAGCTTCGGGACAGCTAAATCTAACTATGGCTACACCTTC,CASSFGTAKSNYGYTF
TRBJ2-3,TRBV3-1,many,.,TGTGCCAGCAGCCAAGATGGTAAAGATACGCAGTATTTT,CASSQDGKDTQYF
TRBJ1-1,TRBV11-2,.,.,TGTGCCAGCACCTTATCCCGTACGAACACTGAAGCTTTCTTT,CASTLSRTNTEAFF
TRBJ1-2,TRBV3-1,many,.,TGTGCCAGCAGCCAAGTTGGCTATAACTATGGCTACACCTTC,CASSQVGYNYGYTF
TRBJ2-7,TRBV20-1,many,.,TGCAGTGCTAGTGACGGGGGTTACGAGCAGTACTTC,CSASDGGYEQYF
TRBJ1-5,TRBV7-2,many,TRBD1,TGTGCCAGCAGCTTAGCGTCAGGAGGGGGCTTTAGGCAGCCCCAGCATTTT,CASSLASGGGFRQPQHF
TRBJ2-1,TRBV10-3,many,TRBD2,TGTGCCGGCGGGACTAGCGGGGGGGCGGGCTACAATGAGCAGTTCTTC,CAGGTSGGAGYNEQFF
TRBJ2-3,TRBV7-2,many,TRBD2,TGTGCCAGCAGCTTAGTTTCTAGCGGGGCTTCAGATACGCAGTATTTT,CASSLVSSGASDTQYF
TRBJ1-2,TRBV4-1,many,.,TGCGCCAGCAGCCAAGAAGGCCGCGCGCGCTATGGCTACACCTTC,CASSQEGRARYGYTF
TRBJ2-1,TRBV9,many,.,TGTGCCAGCAGCGTAAGTAGCACCTACAATGAGCAGTTCTTC,CASSVSSTYNEQFF
TRBJ2-5,TRBV5-1,many,TRBD2,TGCGCCAGCAGTGGACTAGCGGGGACGGAGACCCAGTACTTC,CASSGLAGTETQYF
TRBJ2-7,TRBV20-1,many,TRBD1,TGCAGTGCCTTGACGCAGGGGGCCTACGAGCAGTACTTC,CSALTQGAYEQYF
TRBJ2-3,TRBV12-3/TRBV12-4,many,.,TGTGCCAGCAGTTTTATTTACGCAGATACGCAGTATTTT,CASSFIYADTQYF
TRBJ2-3,TRBV5-1,many,TRBD1,TGCGCCAGCAGCCAAGGACAGGGACTAGATACGCAGTATTTT,CASSQGQGLDTQYF